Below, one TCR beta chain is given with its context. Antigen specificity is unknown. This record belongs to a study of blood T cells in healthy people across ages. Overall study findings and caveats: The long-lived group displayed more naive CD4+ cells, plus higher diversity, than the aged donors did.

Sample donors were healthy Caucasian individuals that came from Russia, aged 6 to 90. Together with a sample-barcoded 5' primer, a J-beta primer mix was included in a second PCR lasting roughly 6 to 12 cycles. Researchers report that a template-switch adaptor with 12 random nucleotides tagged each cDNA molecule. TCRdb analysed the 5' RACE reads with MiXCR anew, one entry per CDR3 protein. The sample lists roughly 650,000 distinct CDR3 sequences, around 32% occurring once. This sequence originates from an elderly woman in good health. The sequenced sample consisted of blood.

The CDR3 sequence is CASSQVQHLSTEAFF. The CDR3 bases are TGTGCCAGCAGCCAAGTACAACATTTAAGCACTGAAGCTTTCTTT. The V gene is TRBV14, the J gene TRBJ1-1, with D unresolved. The germline V gene encodes CDR1 SGHDN and CDR2 FVKESK. V lost 1 base and J lost 4, with 13 bases in between. The CDR3 is 15 residues long.